This is a list of T cell receptor beta chains from one sample in a study of blood T cell repertoires in COVID-19. TCRdb keeps only in-frame clones here, not all; method: immunoSEQ multiplex PCR. Of approximately 58,000 clones in the sample, 77% were seen once. The sample was peripheral blood. The receptor set was obtained from a man between 65 and 85 years old with active or convalescent COVID-19. The CDR3 runs from the conserved cysteine through the conserved F or W. Each record gives: V gene, clone size, CDR3 protein. Some rows mark clone size as missing; the rest say once, few, many or name a class of expanded clone.

TRBV11-2	NA	CASSLATGTSGIYEQFF
TRBV3-1/TRBV3-2	NA	CASSQERTGCNQPQHF
TRBV19	NA	CATSGFTDTQYF
TRBV24-1	once	CATSIKTGSPEAFF
TRBV7-2	NA	CASSPYGLAGRDTQYF
TRBV7-6	NA	CASSRRLAGGLSSYNEQFF
TRBV6-5	NA	CASSYRTGTYEQYF
TRBV7-8	NA	CASSSGVGNDEQFF
TRBV5-1	NA	CASRETGQLLYEQYF
TRBV29-1	NA	CSVRDQETQYF
TRBV28	NA	CASSLRNRDRVQGYTF
TRBV19	NA	CASRTGDLTEAFF
TRBV14	NA	CASSQLGERGARETQYF
TRBV9	NA	CASSGGPAGQETQYF
TRBV7-2	NA	CASTVLAWREYGYTF
TRBV24-1	NA	CATSESGFRRETQYF
TRBV9	NA	CASSGGEYNEQFF
TRBV18	NA	CASSPMAGGDTDTQYF
TRBV6-5	once	CASSYSGGRLETQYF
TRBV5-6	few	CASSNDGKSSYEQYF
TRBV6-5	NA	CASMFDWRSNSPLHF
TRBV6-6	NA	CASRRTSGGDQETQYF
TRBV6-5	NA	CASKRAANTEAFF
TRBV9	NA	CASSGQAGRGVGGQAETQYF
TRBV6-5	few	CASTSGLYTYEQYF
TRBV5-4	NA	CASRPEQGRYEQYF
TRBV9	NA	CASSVGISPRTEAFF
TRBV24-1	NA	CATSVLAGSTDTQYF
TRBV5-8	NA	CASSLSGTGGRGAFF
TRBV12-5	NA	CASGFTQGNGYTF
TRBV7-3	NA	CASSFTPGLASNEQFF
TRBV11-3	NA	CASSLDTGMNTQYF
TRBV5-1	NA	CASSGSLEAGELFF
TRBV5-6	NA	CASTTWEVQMVYEQYF
TRBV11-2	NA	CASSLGRTGKNGYTF
TRBV3-1/TRBV3-2	few	CASSPGIGTVSYEQYF
TRBV19	NA	CASSVDRENIQYF
TRBV15	NA	CATSRDRTRTNEQFF
TRBV5-6	NA	CASSSWTGGEEKLFF
TRBV4-3	NA	CASSQDVNSGANVLTF
TRBV15	NA	CATSRPRVRSEAFF
TRBV20-1	NA	CSARTGEDYTF
TRBV18	NA	CASSPRAGGREQYF
TRBV4-3	NA	CASSRGQGLTEAFF
TRBV18	NA	CASSPERTGNGYTF
TRBV7-6	NA	CASRQGPNTEAFF
TRBV7-8	NA	CASSLGAPNTGELFF
TRBV19	NA	CASSIAAGVVQFF
TRBV18	few	CASSPLGQGNGYTF
TRBV29-1	NA	CSASPPGVGETQYF
TRBV5-1	NA	CASSLGWAETQYF
TRBV15	NA	CATMISGTADGTF